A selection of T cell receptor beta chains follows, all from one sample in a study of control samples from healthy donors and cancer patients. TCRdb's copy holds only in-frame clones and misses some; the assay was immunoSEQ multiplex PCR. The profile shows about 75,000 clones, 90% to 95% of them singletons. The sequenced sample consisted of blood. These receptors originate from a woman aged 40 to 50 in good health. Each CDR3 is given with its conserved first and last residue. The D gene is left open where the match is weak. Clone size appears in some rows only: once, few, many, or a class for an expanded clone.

CDR3 protein: CACGGLSTDTQYF
CDR3 DNA: TGTGCCTGTGGGGGGCTAAGCACAGATACGCAGTATTTT
J gene: TRBJ2-3
clone size: .
D gene: .
V gene: TRBV30

CDR3 protein: CASSLANLVYGYTF
CDR3 DNA: TGCGCCAGCAGCTTGGCCAACCTGGTCTATGGCTACACCTTC
J gene: TRBJ1-2
clone size: .
D gene: .
V gene: TRBV5-1

CDR3 protein: CSVEQSRAKAGNTIYF
CDR3 DNA: TGCAGCGTTGAACAATCCAGGGCGAAGGCTGGAAACACCATATATTTT
J gene: TRBJ1-3
clone size: .
D gene: .
V gene: TRBV29-1

CDR3 protein: CASSFSDSGNTIYF
CDR3 DNA: TGTGCCAGCAGCTTCTCCGACTCTGGAAACACCATATATTTT
J gene: TRBJ1-3
clone size: .
D gene: .
V gene: TRBV5-8

CDR3 protein: CASSPGTGFKQYF
CDR3 DNA: TGTGCCAGCAGCCCCGGGACAGGGTTTAAGCAGTACTTC
J gene: TRBJ2-7
clone size: .
D gene: TRBD1
V gene: TRBV12-3/TRBV12-4

CDR3 protein: CASSLSWNREKFQPQHF
CDR3 DNA: TGTGCCAGCAGTTTAAGTTGGAACAGGGAAAAATTTCAGCCCCAGCATTTT
J gene: TRBJ1-5
clone size: .
D gene: .
V gene: TRBV28

CDR3 protein: CASSLDRTWDREVTEAFF
CDR3 DNA: TGTGCCAGCAGCTTAGATCGTACTTGGGACAGGGAGGTCACTGAAGCTTTCTTT
J gene: TRBJ1-1
clone size: .
D gene: TRBD1
V gene: TRBV11-2

CDR3 protein: CASSQDSGAFGNTIYF
CDR3 DNA: TGCGCCAGCAGCCAAGACTCAGGGGCGTTCGGAAACACCATATATTTT
J gene: TRBJ1-3
clone size: .
D gene: .
V gene: TRBV4-3

CDR3 protein: CASSQAAASNYGYTF
CDR3 DNA: TGCGCCAGCAGCCAAGCGGCCGCTTCTAACTATGGCTACACCTTC
J gene: TRBJ1-2
clone size: .
D gene: .
V gene: TRBV4-3

CDR3 protein: CASSQEGFNSNQPQHF
CDR3 DNA: TGCGCCAGCAGCCAAGAGGGCTTTAATAGCAATCAGCCCCAGCATTTT
J gene: TRBJ1-5
clone size: .
D gene: .
V gene: TRBV4-1

CDR3 protein: CASSQMNTGELFF
CDR3 DNA: TGTGCCAGCAGCCAAATGAACACCGGGGAGCTGTTTTTT
J gene: TRBJ2-2
clone size: once
D gene: .
V gene: TRBV6-5

CDR3 protein: CASTSAGQGASGELFF
CDR3 DNA: TGTGCCAGCACCTCGGCGGGACAGGGGGCATCCGGGGAGCTGTTTTTT
J gene: TRBJ2-2
clone size: .
D gene: TRBD1
V gene: TRBV28

CDR3 protein: CASSGTGGAGNSGSSYNEQFF
CDR3 DNA: TGCGCCAGCAGCGGCACGGGTGGGGCAGGGAACAGCGGTAGCTCCTACAATGAGCAGTTCTTC
J gene: TRBJ2-1
clone size: .
D gene: .
V gene: TRBV5-1

CDR3 protein: CASSLNRVPGNTIYF
CDR3 DNA: TGTGCCAGCAGTTTGAACAGGGTTCCAGGAAACACCATATATTTT
J gene: TRBJ1-3
clone size: .
D gene: .
V gene: TRBV27

CDR3 protein: CASSFQGGNQPQHF
CDR3 DNA: TGTGCCAGCAGCTTTCAGGGAGGCAATCAGCCCCAGCATTTT
J gene: TRBJ1-5
clone size: once
D gene: .
V gene: TRBV5-4

CDR3 protein: CATSREGASYEQYF
CDR3 DNA: TGTGCCACCAGCAGAGAGGGGGCCTCCTACGAGCAGTACTTC
J gene: TRBJ2-7
clone size: .
D gene: .
V gene: TRBV15

CDR3 protein: CASSISVGPPYEQYF
CDR3 DNA: TGTGCCAGTAGTATCTCCGTTGGGCCCCCCTACGAGCAGTACTTC
J gene: TRBJ2-7
clone size: .
D gene: .
V gene: TRBV19

CDR3 protein: CASSLGLTLSSNEKLFF
CDR3 DNA: TGTGCCAGCAGCTTAGGCTTGACCCTTTCGTCTAATGAAAAACTGTTTTTT
J gene: TRBJ1-4
clone size: once
D gene: .
V gene: TRBV11-2

CDR3 protein: CASSSTNNYGYTF
CDR3 DNA: TGTGCCAGCAGTTCAACAAATAACTATGGCTACACCTTC
J gene: TRBJ1-2
clone size: .
D gene: .
V gene: TRBV5-6

CDR3 protein: CASRVGGNQETQYF
CDR3 DNA: TGTGCCAGCCGCGTGGGGGGGAACCAAGAGACCCAGTACTTC
J gene: TRBJ2-5
clone size: .
D gene: TRBD2
V gene: TRBV5-4

CDR3 protein: CASSPQGPNYGYTF
CDR3 DNA: TGTGCCAGCAGCCCACAGGGGCCCAACTATGGCTACACCTTC
J gene: TRBJ1-2
clone size: .
D gene: TRBD1
V gene: TRBV5-5

CDR3 protein: CASGGGPAYEQYF
CDR3 DNA: TGTGCCAGTGGCGGGGGGCCCGCCTACGAGCAGTACTTC
J gene: TRBJ2-7
clone size: .
D gene: TRBD2
V gene: TRBV19

CDR3 protein: CASSYLTISFF
CDR3 DNA: TGTGCCAGCAGTTACCTTACAATTTCTTTCTTT
J gene: TRBJ1-1
clone size: .
D gene: .
V gene: TRBV6-2/TRBV6-3

CDR3 protein: CAIQPGQGRDEQYF
CDR3 DNA: TGTGCCATCCAACCGGGACAGGGAAGGGACGAGCAGTACTTC
J gene: TRBJ2-7
clone size: .
D gene: TRBD1
V gene: TRBV10-3

CDR3 protein: CASSQDWDLEGGEKLFF
CDR3 DNA: TGTGCCAGCAGCCAAGATTGGGATCTGGAGGGAGGCGAAAAACTGTTTTTT
J gene: TRBJ1-4
clone size: once
D gene: .
V gene: TRBV4-2

CDR3 protein: CASSIVGQGAGEQYF
CDR3 DNA: TGTGCCAGTAGTATAGTCGGACAGGGGGCTGGGGAGCAGTACTTC
J gene: TRBJ2-7
clone size: .
D gene: TRBD1
V gene: TRBV19